The rows below give T cell receptor beta chains drawn from one sample of a study of blood T cell repertoires in COVID-19. Assay used: immunoSEQ multiplex PCR; TCRdb lists only in-frame clones, some missing. The profile shows approximately 260,000 clones, 88% of them singletons. The sequencing sample was made of PBMCs or T cells enriched from blood (not recorded which). Source of these receptors: a woman aged 40 to 50 with acute COVID-19. The CDR3 runs from the conserved cysteine through the conserved F or W. The order of the fields is CDR3 protein, CDR3 DNA, V gene, D gene, J gene, clone size. D genes are given only for firm matches. Not every row has a clone size; where given, it reads once, few, many or a size class.

CDR3aa: CASGLTDYSYNEQFF
CDR3nt: TGTGCTAGTGGTTTGACAGACTACTCCTACAATGAGCAGTTCTTC
v_gene: TRBV12-5
d_gene: NA
j_gene: TRBJ2-1
abundance: NA

CDR3aa: CASIRAREVTEAFF
CDR3nt: TGTGCCAGCATCCGGGCCAGGGAGGTCACTGAAGCTTTCTTT
v_gene: TRBV2
d_gene: NA
j_gene: TRBJ1-1
abundance: NA

CDR3aa: CASGLIQGRLSNQPQHF
CDR3nt: TGTGCTAGTGGTTTGATCCAGGGGCGTCTTAGCAATCAGCCCCAGCATTTT
v_gene: TRBV12-5
d_gene: NA
j_gene: TRBJ1-5
abundance: NA

CDR3aa: CAWSSRSDSEAFF
CDR3nt: TGTGCCTGGAGTTCTCGATCCGACAGCGAAGCTTTCTTT
v_gene: TRBV30
d_gene: NA
j_gene: TRBJ1-1
abundance: NA

CDR3aa: CASSQPGQGAQGYGYTF
CDR3nt: TGTGCCAGCAGCCAACCGGGACAGGGGGCGCAGGGCTATGGCTACACCTTC
v_gene: TRBV7-9
d_gene: TRBD1
j_gene: TRBJ1-2
abundance: NA

CDR3aa: CASSLSQGFEQYF
CDR3nt: TGTGCCAGCAGTTTATCTCAGGGGTTCGAGCAGTACTTC
v_gene: TRBV27
d_gene: NA
j_gene: TRBJ2-7
abundance: NA

CDR3aa: CASSVAGQRNQPQHF
CDR3nt: TGTGCCAGCAGCGTAGCGGGACAGCGCAATCAGCCCCAGCATTTT
v_gene: TRBV9
d_gene: TRBD1
j_gene: TRBJ1-5
abundance: NA

CDR3aa: CASSIDPTGHIQPQHF
CDR3nt: TGTGCCAGTAGTATAGATCCGACAGGACACATTCAGCCCCAGCATTTT
v_gene: TRBV19
d_gene: NA
j_gene: TRBJ1-5
abundance: NA

CDR3aa: CASSVDLSYNEQFF
CDR3nt: TGTGCCAGCAGCGTAGATCTGTCCTACAATGAGCAGTTCTTC
v_gene: TRBV9
d_gene: NA
j_gene: TRBJ2-1
abundance: NA

CDR3aa: CASSIGTALGELFF
CDR3nt: TGTGCCAGTAGTATAGGGACAGCTTTGGGGGAGCTGTTTTTT
v_gene: TRBV19
d_gene: NA
j_gene: TRBJ2-2
abundance: NA

CDR3aa: CASSPARGLAGGHGETQYF
CDR3nt: TGCGCCAGCAGCCCCGCAAGGGGACTAGCGGGAGGTCATGGGGAGACCCAGTACTTC
v_gene: TRBV5-1
d_gene: TRBD2
j_gene: TRBJ2-5
abundance: NA

CDR3aa: CASSPGLAGYEQYF
CDR3nt: TGTGCCAGCAGCCCGGGACTAGCGGGCTACGAGCAGTACTTC
v_gene: TRBV27
d_gene: TRBD2
j_gene: TRBJ2-7
abundance: NA

CDR3aa: CASSIYLAGSYEQYF
CDR3nt: TGTGCCAGTAGTATATATTTAGCGGGCTCCTACGAGCAGTACTTC
v_gene: TRBV19
d_gene: TRBD2
j_gene: TRBJ2-7
abundance: once

CDR3aa: CASTTAGQRTDTQYF
CDR3nt: TGTGCCAGCACAACAGCTGGTCAGCGCACAGATACGCAGTATTTT
v_gene: TRBV27
d_gene: NA
j_gene: TRBJ2-3
abundance: NA

CDR3aa: CASSGTHSNQPQHF
CDR3nt: TGTGCCAGCAGTGGAACACACAGCAATCAGCCCCAGCATTTT
v_gene: TRBV2
d_gene: NA
j_gene: TRBJ1-5
abundance: NA

CDR3aa: CASSWTKNTEAFF
CDR3nt: TGTGCCAGCAGTTGGACAAAGAACACTGAAGCTTTCTTT
v_gene: TRBV12-3/TRBV12-4
d_gene: NA
j_gene: TRBJ1-1
abundance: once

CDR3aa: CASSYLRRSSGNTIYF
CDR3nt: TGTGCCAGCAGTTACTTACGACGGAGCTCTGGAAACACCATATATTTT
v_gene: TRBV6-2/TRBV6-3
d_gene: NA
j_gene: TRBJ1-3
abundance: NA

CDR3aa: CASSLNRENTEAFF
CDR3nt: TGTGCCAGCAGCTTAAACAGAGAGAACACTGAAGCTTTCTTT
v_gene: TRBV7-3
d_gene: NA
j_gene: TRBJ1-1
abundance: NA

CDR3aa: CATSPRRQQEKLFF
CDR3nt: TGTGCCACCAGCCCCCGACGGCAACAGGAAAAACTGTTTTTT
v_gene: TRBV15
d_gene: NA
j_gene: TRBJ1-4
abundance: NA

CDR3aa: CAISGGQGVTEAFF
CDR3nt: TGTGCCATCAGTGGGGGACAGGGGGTGACTGAAGCTTTCTTT
v_gene: TRBV10-3
d_gene: TRBD1
j_gene: TRBJ1-1
abundance: NA

CDR3aa: CASSSVLAGKTDTQYF
CDR3nt: TGTGCCAGTAGTTCAGTTCTAGCGGGAAAGACAGATACGCAGTATTTT
v_gene: TRBV19
d_gene: TRBD2
j_gene: TRBJ2-3
abundance: NA

CDR3aa: CASSPLDSAAEAFF
CDR3nt: TGTGCCAGCTCACCACTCGACTCAGCGGCTGAAGCTTTCTTT
v_gene: TRBV18
d_gene: NA
j_gene: TRBJ1-1
abundance: NA

CDR3aa: CASSLDIREAFF
CDR3nt: TGTGCCAGCAGCTTGGACATTCGTGAAGCTTTCTTT
v_gene: TRBV7-9
d_gene: NA
j_gene: TRBJ1-1
abundance: NA

CDR3aa: CASSPWQGSTDTQYF
CDR3nt: TGCGCCAGCAGCCCTTGGCAGGGGTCCACAGATACGCAGTATTTT
v_gene: TRBV5-1
d_gene: NA
j_gene: TRBJ2-3
abundance: NA

CDR3aa: CASSLLQVPGQGADTQYF
CDR3nt: TGTGCCAGCAGTCTCTTACAAGTCCCGGGACAGGGGGCAGATACGCAGTATTTT
v_gene: TRBV6-6
d_gene: TRBD1
j_gene: TRBJ2-3
abundance: NA

CDR3aa: CASRRDQPQHF
CDR3nt: TGTGCCTCAAGGAGGGATCAGCCCCAGCATTTT
v_gene: TRBV2
d_gene: NA
j_gene: TRBJ1-5
abundance: NA

CDR3aa: CASSQDGVAANEQFF
CDR3nt: TGTGCCAGCAGCCAAGATGGAGTAGCGGCCAATGAGCAGTTCTTC
v_gene: TRBV3-1/TRBV3-2
d_gene: NA
j_gene: TRBJ2-1
abundance: few

CDR3aa: CASSLDTEAFF
CDR3nt: TGCGCCAGCAGCCTAGACACTGAAGCTTTCTTT
v_gene: TRBV5-1
d_gene: NA
j_gene: TRBJ1-1
abundance: NA

CDR3aa: CASSRQTGAGNTIYF
CDR3nt: TGTGCCAGCAGTAGACAGACAGGGGCTGGAAACACCATATATTTT
v_gene: TRBV2
d_gene: TRBD1
j_gene: TRBJ1-3
abundance: NA

CDR3aa: CATYFGVIGTEAFF
CDR3nt: TGCGCCACCTATTTTGGAGTGATCGGCACTGAAGCTTTCTTT
v_gene: TRBV10-2
d_gene: NA
j_gene: TRBJ1-1
abundance: NA

CDR3aa: CASSPAWTSGRSTHEQFF
CDR3nt: TGTGCCAGCAGTCCTGCCTGGACTAGCGGGAGATCGACCCATGAGCAGTTCTTC
v_gene: TRBV27
d_gene: TRBD2
j_gene: TRBJ2-1
abundance: NA

CDR3aa: CASSLLGSYSPLHF
CDR3nt: TGTGCCAGCAGCCTACTGGGGAGTTATTCACCCCTCCACTTT
v_gene: TRBV7-9
d_gene: NA
j_gene: TRBJ1-6
abundance: NA

CDR3aa: CASSLGQGDGQPQHF
CDR3nt: TGTGCCAGCAGCTTGGGGCAGGGTGACGGTCAGCCCCAGCATTTT
v_gene: TRBV5-5
d_gene: NA
j_gene: TRBJ1-5
abundance: NA

CDR3aa: CASSFMKGDRGYNEQFF
CDR3nt: TGTGCCAGCAGCTTTATGAAGGGGGACAGGGGATATAATGAGCAGTTCTTC
v_gene: TRBV7-9
d_gene: TRBD1
j_gene: TRBJ2-1
abundance: NA

CDR3aa: CASSPRGSYGYTF
CDR3nt: TGTGCCAGCAGCCCCCGGGGATCCTATGGCTACACCTTC
v_gene: TRBV3-1/TRBV3-2
d_gene: NA
j_gene: TRBJ1-2
abundance: NA

CDR3aa: CASTLGQEYGYTF
CDR3nt: TGTGCCAGCACCCTGGGACAGGAATATGGCTACACCTTC
v_gene: TRBV28
d_gene: TRBD1
j_gene: TRBJ1-2
abundance: NA

CDR3aa: CASGGTSSHNEQFF
CDR3nt: TGTGCCAGCGGTGGGACTAGTTCTCACAATGAGCAGTTCTTC
v_gene: TRBV5-4
d_gene: TRBD2
j_gene: TRBJ2-1
abundance: NA

CDR3aa: CSASVAGTGFFISNQPQHF
CDR3nt: TGCAGTGCTAGTGTTGCCGGGACAGGGTTTTTCATTAGCAATCAGCCCCAGCATTTT
v_gene: TRBV20-1
d_gene: TRBD1
j_gene: TRBJ1-5
abundance: NA